This is a list of T cell receptor beta chains from one sample in a study of T cells in Graves' hyperthyroidism and ophthalmopathy. TCRdb used MiXCR to reprocess the multiplex PCR reads, holding one entry per CDR3 protein. The repertoire includes around 300,000 distinct CDR3 sequences, 10% to 15% of them detected once, and roughly 8% sits in the top ten. The specimen sequenced was blood. The source is a woman in her 30s with Graves' hyperthyroidism that later progressed to Graves' ophthalmopathy. Both conserved end residues are part of each CDR3.

j_gene: TRBJ1-1
v_gene: TRBV5-5
CDR3aa: CASSFRDRGSTEAFF

j_gene: TRBJ1-1
v_gene: TRBV6-1
CDR3aa: CASSHFSNTEAFF

j_gene: TRBJ2-1
v_gene: TRBV6-1
CDR3aa: CASNFGPASYNEQFF

j_gene: TRBJ2-2
v_gene: TRBV4-3
CDR3aa: CASSQAWTSGANTGELFF

j_gene: TRBJ2-7
v_gene: TRBV30
CDR3aa: CAWSVRDKQYF

j_gene: TRBJ2-7
v_gene: TRBV6-1
CDR3aa: CASTEVGREQYF

j_gene: TRBJ1-1
v_gene: TRBV20-1
CDR3aa: CSARDAALRWTEAFF

j_gene: TRBJ2-7
v_gene: TRBV19
CDR3aa: CASSTLGTGTIHEQYF

j_gene: TRBJ2-1
v_gene: TRBV2
CDR3aa: CASSWTSGRAVGGNEQFF

j_gene: TRBJ2-7
v_gene: TRBV9
CDR3aa: CASSAGSGPYEQYF

j_gene: TRBJ1-2
v_gene: TRBV6-1
CDR3aa: CASSPALSYGYTF

j_gene: TRBJ2-7
v_gene: TRBV27
CDR3aa: CASSLGDKPYEQYF

j_gene: TRBJ2-7
v_gene: TRBV7-2
CDR3aa: CASSLSGKAYEQYF

j_gene: TRBJ1-1
v_gene: TRBV29-1
CDR3aa: CSAHRGGGEAFF

j_gene: TRBJ1-4
v_gene: TRBV10-3
CDR3aa: CAISSGGLGEKLFF

j_gene: TRBJ1-1
v_gene: TRBV30
CDR3aa: CANHHGLTEAFF

j_gene: TRBJ1-4
v_gene: TRBV3-1
CDR3aa: CASSQGGTGVPEKLFF

j_gene: TRBJ2-2
v_gene: TRBV4-1
CDR3aa: CASSHSVNTGELFF

j_gene: TRBJ1-4
v_gene: TRBV7-9
CDR3aa: CASSSGQTTNEKLFF

j_gene: TRBJ2-1
v_gene: TRBV6-2/TRBV6-3
CDR3aa: CASSLSGRGSYNEQFF

j_gene: TRBJ1-5
v_gene: TRBV7-9
CDR3aa: CASSLAGAGGNQPQHF

j_gene: TRBJ2-2
v_gene: TRBV6-2/TRBV6-3
CDR3aa: CASSSGLAGVTGELFF

j_gene: TRBJ2-5
v_gene: TRBV28
CDR3aa: CASSSGTIKETQYF

j_gene: TRBJ2-7
v_gene: TRBV2
CDR3aa: CASGFERGRPYEQYF

j_gene: TRBJ2-1
v_gene: TRBV6-1
CDR3aa: CASTISGSSYNEQFF

j_gene: TRBJ1-2
v_gene: TRBV4-1
CDR3aa: CASSQEGSNYGYTF

j_gene: TRBJ2-2
v_gene: TRBV2
CDR3aa: CASRGGAGELFF

j_gene: TRBJ2-1
v_gene: TRBV5-1
CDR3aa: CASSAGLAGLNNEQFF

j_gene: TRBJ2-7
v_gene: TRBV27
CDR3aa: CANSSTGFPYEQYF

j_gene: TRBJ2-1
v_gene: TRBV27
CDR3aa: CASSLDGANEQFF

j_gene: TRBJ2-1
v_gene: TRBV28
CDR3aa: CASSLWDYNEQFF

j_gene: TRBJ1-6
v_gene: TRBV6-2/TRBV6-3
CDR3aa: CASSYPGAQGASPLHF

j_gene: TRBJ1-5
v_gene: TRBV19
CDR3aa: CASSTLIQGYYSNQPQHF